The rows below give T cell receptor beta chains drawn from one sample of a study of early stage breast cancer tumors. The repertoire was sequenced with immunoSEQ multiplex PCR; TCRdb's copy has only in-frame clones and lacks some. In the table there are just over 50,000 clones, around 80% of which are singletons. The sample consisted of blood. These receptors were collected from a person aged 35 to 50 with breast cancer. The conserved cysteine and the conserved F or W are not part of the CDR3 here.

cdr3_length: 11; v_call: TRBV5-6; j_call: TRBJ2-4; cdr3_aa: ASSLGGFYIQY
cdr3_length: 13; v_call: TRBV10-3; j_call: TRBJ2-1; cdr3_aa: AISGSGRASNEQF
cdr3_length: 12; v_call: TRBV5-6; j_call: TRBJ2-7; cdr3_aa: ASSLGTGNYEQY
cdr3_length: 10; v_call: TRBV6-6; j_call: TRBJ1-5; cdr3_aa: ASSYLGTEQH
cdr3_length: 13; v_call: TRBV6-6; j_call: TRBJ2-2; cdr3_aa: ASRPLAGGSGELF
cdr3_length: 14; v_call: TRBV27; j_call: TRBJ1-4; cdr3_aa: ASSPPPGERSEKLF
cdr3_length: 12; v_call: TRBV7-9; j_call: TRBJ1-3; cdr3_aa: ASSLQGNGNTIY
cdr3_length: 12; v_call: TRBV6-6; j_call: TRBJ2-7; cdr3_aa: ASSYLPGGDEQY
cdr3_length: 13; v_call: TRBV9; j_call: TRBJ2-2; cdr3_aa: ASSVDSVNTGELF
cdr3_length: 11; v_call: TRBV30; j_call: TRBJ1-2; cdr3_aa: AWSLGTGLGYT
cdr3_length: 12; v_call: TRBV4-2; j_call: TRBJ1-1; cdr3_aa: ASSRETGTGNAF
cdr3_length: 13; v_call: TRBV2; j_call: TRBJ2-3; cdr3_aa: ASRIGTSGTDTQY
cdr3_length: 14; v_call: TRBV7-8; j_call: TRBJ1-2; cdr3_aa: ASSSRPLPIPNGYT
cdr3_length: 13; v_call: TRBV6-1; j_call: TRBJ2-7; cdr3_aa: ASSEIFGKTYEQY
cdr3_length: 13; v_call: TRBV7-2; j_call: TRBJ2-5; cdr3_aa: ASSGRQANQETQY
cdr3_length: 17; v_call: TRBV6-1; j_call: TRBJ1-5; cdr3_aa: ASSAIGTGGLYSNQPQH
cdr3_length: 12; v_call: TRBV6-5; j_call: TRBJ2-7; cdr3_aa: AATPGTGSTKQY
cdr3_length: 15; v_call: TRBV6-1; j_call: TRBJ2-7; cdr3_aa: ASSEMGMVRIDYEQY
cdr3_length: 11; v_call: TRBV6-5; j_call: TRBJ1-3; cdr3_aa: ASSYDWGGAIY
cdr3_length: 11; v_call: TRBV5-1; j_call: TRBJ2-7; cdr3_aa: ASSRTSPAEQY
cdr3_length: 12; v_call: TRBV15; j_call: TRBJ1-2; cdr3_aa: ATSRAKASYGYT
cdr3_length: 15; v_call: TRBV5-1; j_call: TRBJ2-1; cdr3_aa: ASSLEPGGGSHNEQF
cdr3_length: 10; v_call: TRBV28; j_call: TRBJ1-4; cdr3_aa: ASSPGSEKLF
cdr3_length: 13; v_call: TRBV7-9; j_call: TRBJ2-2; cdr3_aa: ASSSRDGDTGELF
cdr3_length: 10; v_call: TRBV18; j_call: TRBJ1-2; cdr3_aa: ASSPQGFGYT
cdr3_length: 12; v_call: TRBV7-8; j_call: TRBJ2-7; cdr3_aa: ASSLGGLSYEQY
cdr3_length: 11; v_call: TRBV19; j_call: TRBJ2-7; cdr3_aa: ASRSGRGYEQY
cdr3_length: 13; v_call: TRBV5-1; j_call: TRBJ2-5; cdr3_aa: ASSLPRAYQETQY
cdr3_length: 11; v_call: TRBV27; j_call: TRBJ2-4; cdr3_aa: ARNRDAKNIQY
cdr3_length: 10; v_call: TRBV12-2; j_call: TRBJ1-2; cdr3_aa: ASRSGATITP
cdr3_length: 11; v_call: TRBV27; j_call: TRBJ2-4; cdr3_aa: ASSLAGMDIQY
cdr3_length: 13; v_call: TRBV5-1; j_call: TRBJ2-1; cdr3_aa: ASSLGPDSYNEQF
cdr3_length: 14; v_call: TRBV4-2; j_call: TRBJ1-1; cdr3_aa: ASSLGPRQGRAEAF
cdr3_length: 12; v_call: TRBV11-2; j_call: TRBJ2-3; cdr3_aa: ASSSRPGTDTQY
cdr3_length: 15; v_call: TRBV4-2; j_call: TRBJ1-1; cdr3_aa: ASSQDRWGGIDTEAF
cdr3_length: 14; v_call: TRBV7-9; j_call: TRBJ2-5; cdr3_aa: ASSFRDSFSLETQY
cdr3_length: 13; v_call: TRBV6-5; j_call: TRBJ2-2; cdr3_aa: ASRVAEGRTGELF
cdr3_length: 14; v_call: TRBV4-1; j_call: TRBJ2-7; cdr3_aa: ASSQEAVPEVYEQY
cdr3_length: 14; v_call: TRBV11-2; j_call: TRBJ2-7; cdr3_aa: ASSLNLLRTPREQY
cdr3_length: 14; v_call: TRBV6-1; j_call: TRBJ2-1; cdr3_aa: ASSDQWGTSYNEQF
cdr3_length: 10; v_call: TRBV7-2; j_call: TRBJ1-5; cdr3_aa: ASSLERGTQH
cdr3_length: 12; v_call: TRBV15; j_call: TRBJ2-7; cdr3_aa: ASLSGTSGYEQY
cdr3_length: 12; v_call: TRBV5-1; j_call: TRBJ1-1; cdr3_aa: ASSLNTLNTEAF
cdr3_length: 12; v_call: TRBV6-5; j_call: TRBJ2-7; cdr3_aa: ASSYSSGNYEQY
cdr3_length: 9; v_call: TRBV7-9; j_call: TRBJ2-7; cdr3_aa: ASSLRDEQY
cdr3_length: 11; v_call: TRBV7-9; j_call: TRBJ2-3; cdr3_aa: ASSLDTADTQY
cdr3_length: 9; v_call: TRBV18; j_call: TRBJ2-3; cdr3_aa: ASSSTDTQY
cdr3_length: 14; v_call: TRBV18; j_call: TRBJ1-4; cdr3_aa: ASSPFGGLTNEKLF
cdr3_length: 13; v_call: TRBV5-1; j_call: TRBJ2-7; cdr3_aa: ASTISAGTDYEQY
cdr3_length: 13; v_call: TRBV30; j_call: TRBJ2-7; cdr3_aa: AWSAGTGLKNEQY
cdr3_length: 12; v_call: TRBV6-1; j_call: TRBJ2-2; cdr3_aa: ASSLLASTGELF
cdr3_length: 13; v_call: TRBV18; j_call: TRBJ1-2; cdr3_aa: ASSPVGQDNYGYT
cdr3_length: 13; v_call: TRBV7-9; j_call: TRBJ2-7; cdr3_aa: ASSLGTAGGGEQY